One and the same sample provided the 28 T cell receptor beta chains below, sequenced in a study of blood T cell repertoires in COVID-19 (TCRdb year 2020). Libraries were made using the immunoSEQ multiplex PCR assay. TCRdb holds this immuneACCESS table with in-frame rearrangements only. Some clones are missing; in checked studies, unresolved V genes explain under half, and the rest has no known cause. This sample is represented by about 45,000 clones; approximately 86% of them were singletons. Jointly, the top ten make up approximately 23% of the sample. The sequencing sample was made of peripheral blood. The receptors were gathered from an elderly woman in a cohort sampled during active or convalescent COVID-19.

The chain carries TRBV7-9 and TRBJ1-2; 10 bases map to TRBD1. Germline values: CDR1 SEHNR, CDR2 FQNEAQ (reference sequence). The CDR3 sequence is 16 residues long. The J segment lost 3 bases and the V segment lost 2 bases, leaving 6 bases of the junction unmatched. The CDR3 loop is CASSLPTGGLDYGYTF. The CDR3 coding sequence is TGTGCCAGCAGCTTACCGACAGGGGGCTTGGACTATGGCTACACCTTC.

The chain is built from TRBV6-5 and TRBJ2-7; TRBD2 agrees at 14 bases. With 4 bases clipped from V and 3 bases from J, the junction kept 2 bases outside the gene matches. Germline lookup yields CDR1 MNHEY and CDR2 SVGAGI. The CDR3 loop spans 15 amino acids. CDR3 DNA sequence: TGTGCCAGCAGTTCGGGACTAGCGGGAGTCTACGAGCAGTACTTC. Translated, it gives CASSSGLAGVYEQYF.

CDR3: CASSIGTGGENSPLHF. CDR3 in DNA: TGCGCCAGCAGCATAGGGACAGGGGGCGAAAATTCACCCCTCCACTTT. The V and J genes are TRBV5-1 and TRBJ1-6; 12 nucleotides line up with TRBD1. Germline loops: CDR1 SGHRS, CDR2 YFSETQ. With 4 bases clipped from V and 7 bases from J, the junction kept 6 bases outside the gene matches. The CDR3 sequence is 16 residues long.

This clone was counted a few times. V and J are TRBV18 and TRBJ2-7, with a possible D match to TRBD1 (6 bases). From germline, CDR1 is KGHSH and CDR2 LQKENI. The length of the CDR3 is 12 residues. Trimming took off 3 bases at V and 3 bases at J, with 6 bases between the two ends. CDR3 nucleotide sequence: TGTGCCAGCTCACCGGACAGCTACGAGCAGTACTTC. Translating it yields CASSPDSYEQYF.

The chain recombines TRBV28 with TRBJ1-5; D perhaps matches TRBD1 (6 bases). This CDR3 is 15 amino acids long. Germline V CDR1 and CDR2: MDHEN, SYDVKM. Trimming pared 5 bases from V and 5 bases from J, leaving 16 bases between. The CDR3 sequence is CASSGGGIGDQPQHF. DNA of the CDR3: TGTGCCAGCAGTGGGGGCGGCATAGGGGATCAGCCCCAGCATTTT.

The CDR3 sequence: CASSPGTGNYGYTF. In DNA, the CDR3 is TGTGCCAGCTCACCAGGGACAGGGAACTATGGCTACACCTTC. This chain connects TRBV18 to TRBJ1-2, with 9 bases that match TRBD1. The CDR3 consists of 14 residues. Germline CDR1 is KGHSH and CDR2 is LQKENI. V was pared by 2 bases and J by 2 bases, with 0 bases of the junction left unmatched.

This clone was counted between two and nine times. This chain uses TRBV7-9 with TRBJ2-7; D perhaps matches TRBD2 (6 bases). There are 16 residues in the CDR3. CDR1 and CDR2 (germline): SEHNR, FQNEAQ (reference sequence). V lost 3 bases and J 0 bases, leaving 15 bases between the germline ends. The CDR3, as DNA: TGTGCCAGCAGCTTTAGTACTAGCCGATCCTCCTACGAGCAGTACTTC. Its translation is CASSFSTSRSSYEQYF.

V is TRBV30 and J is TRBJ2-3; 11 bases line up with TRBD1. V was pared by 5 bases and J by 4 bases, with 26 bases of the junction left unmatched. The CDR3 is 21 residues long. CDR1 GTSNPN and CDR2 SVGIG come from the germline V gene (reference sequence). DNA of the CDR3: TGTGCCTGGTCACGCCTCCGGACAGGGGGCTCAGGGCAAGGCAGGGCAGATACGCAGTATTTT. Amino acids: CAWSRLRTGGSGQGRADTQYF.

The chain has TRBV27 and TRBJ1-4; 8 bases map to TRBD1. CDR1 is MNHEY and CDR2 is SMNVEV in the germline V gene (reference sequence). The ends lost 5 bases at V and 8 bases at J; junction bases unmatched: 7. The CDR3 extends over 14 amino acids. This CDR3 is CASSARGRGEKLFF. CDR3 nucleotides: TGTGCCAGCAGTGCCAGGGGGCGGGGGGAAAAACTGTTTTTT.

The chain's CDR3 is CASSAGETQYF. In DNA form, the CDR3 reads TGTGCCAGCAGTGCCGGGGAGACCCAGTACTTC. V usage is TRBV2 and J usage is TRBJ2-5; unclear D gene. Trimming pared 4 bases from V and 5 bases from J, leaving 5 bases between. Germline CDR1 and CDR2: SNHLY and FYNNEI. The CDR3 loop spans 11 amino acids.

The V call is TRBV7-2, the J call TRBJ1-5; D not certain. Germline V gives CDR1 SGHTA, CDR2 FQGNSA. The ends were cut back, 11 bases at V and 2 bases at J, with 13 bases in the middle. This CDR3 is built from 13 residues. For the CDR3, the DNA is TGTGCCTCCGGAGGGTATGGCAATCAGCCCCAGCATTTT. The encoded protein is CASGGYGNQPQHF.

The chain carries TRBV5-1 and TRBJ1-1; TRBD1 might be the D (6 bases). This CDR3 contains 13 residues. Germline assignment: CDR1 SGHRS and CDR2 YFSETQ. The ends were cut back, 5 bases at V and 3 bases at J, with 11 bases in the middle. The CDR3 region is CASRPGGDTEAFF. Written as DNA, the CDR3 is TGCGCCAGCAGGCCGGGGGGCGACACTGAAGCTTTCTTT.

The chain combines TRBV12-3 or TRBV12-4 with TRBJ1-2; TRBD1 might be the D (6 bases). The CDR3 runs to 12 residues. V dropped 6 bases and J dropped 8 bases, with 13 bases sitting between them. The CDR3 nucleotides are TGTGCCAGCAGGACGACAGGCGGCGGCTACACCTTC. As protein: CASRTTGGGYTF.

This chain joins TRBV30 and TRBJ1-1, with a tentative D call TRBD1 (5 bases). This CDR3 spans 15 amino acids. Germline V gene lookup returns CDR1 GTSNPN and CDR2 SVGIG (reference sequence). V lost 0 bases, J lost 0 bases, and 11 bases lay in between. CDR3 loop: CAWSVPWGMNTEAFF. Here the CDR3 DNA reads TGTGCCTGGAGTGTCCCGTGGGGCATGAACACTGAAGCTTTCTTT.

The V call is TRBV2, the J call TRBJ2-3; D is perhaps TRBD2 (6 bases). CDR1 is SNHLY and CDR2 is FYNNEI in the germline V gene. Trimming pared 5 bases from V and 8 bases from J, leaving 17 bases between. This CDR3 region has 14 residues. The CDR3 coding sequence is TGTGCCAGCAGTAGAGGGGACTCCAGCACTACGCAGTATTTT. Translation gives CASSRGDSSTTQYF.

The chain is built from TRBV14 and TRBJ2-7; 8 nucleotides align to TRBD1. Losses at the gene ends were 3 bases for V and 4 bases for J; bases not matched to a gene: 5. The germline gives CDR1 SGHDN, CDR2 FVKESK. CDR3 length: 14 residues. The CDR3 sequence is CASSQWTGMYEQYF. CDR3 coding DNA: TGTGCCAGCAGCCAGTGGACAGGGATGTACGAGCAGTACTTC.

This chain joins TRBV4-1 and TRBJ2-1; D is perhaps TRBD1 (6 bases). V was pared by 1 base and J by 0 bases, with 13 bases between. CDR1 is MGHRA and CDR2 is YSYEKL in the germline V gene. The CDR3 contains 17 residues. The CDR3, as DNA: TGCGCCAGCAGCCAAGCCTTTCAGGGGAGCTCCTACAATGAGCAGTTCTTC. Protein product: CASSQAFQGSSYNEQFF.

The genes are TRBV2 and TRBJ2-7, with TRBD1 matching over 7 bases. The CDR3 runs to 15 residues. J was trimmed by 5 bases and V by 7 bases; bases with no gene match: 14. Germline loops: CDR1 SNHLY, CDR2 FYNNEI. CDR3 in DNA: TGTGCCAGCAACTTAAGACAGGGTGGTTCGCACGAGCAGTACTTC. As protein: CASNLRQGGSHEQYF.

The CDR3 DNA follows: TGTGCCAGTAGTATGGGGCAGGTGGCGAATGAAAAACTGTTTTTT. It specifies CASSMGQVANEKLFF. This chain connects TRBV19 to TRBJ1-4, with a weak D call TRBD1 (5 bases). Germline-derived CDR1 and CDR2 are LNHDA and SQIVND (reference sequence). This CDR3 has 15 amino acids. V shed 3 bases and J shed 5 bases, with 13 bases lying between them.

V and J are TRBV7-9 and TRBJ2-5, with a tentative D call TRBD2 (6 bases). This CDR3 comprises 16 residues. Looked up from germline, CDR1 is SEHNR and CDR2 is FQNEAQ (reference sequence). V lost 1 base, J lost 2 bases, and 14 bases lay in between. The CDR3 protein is CASSLGGGTSQETQYF. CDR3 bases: TGTGCCAGCAGCTTAGGCGGAGGGACCTCTCAAGAGACCCAGTACTTC.

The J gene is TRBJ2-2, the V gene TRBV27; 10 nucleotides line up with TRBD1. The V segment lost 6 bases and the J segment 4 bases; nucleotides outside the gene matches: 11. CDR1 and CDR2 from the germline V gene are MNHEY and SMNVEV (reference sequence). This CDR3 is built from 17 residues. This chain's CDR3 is CASSGNRGQGTTGELFF. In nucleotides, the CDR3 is TGTGCCAGCAGCGGAAATAGGGGACAGGGGACCACCGGGGAGCTGTTTTTT.

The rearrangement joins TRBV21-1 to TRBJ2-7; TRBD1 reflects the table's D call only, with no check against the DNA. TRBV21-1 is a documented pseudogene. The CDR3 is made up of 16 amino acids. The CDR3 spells CASSRRGYTIPYEQYF. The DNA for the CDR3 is TGTGCCAGCAGCAGAAGGGGTTATACGATTCCCTACGAGCAGTACTTC.

The CDR3 sequence: CASSDYSGTSGRETQYF. The CDR3 DNA reads as TGTGCCAGCAGTGATTATTCCGGGACTAGCGGGAGAGAGACCCAGTACTTC. The genes are TRBV6-1 and TRBJ2-5, with TRBD2 matching 14 bases. This CDR3 has 17 residues. The ends lost 3 bases at V and 4 bases at J; junction bases unmatched: 7. Looked up from germline, CDR1 is MNHNS and CDR2 is SASEGT.

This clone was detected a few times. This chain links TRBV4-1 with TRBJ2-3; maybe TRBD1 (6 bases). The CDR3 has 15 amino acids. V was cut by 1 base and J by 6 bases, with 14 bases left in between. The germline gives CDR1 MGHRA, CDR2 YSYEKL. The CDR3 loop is CASSQGDTASDTQYF. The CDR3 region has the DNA TGCGCCAGCAGCCAAGGGGACACTGCATCTGATACGCAGTATTTT.

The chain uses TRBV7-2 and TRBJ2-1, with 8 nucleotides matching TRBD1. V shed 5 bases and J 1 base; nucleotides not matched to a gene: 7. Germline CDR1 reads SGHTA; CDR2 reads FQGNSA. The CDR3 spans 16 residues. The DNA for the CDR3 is TGTGCCAGCAGCCTACAGGGGGGAAGGTCCTACAATGAGCAGTTCTTC. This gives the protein CASSLQGGRSYNEQFF. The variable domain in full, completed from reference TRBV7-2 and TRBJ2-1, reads GAGVSQSPSNKVTEKGKDVELRCDPISGHTALYWYRQSLGQGLEFLIYFQGNSAPDKSGLPSDRFSAERTGGSVSTLTIQRTQQEDSAVYLCASSLQGGRSYNEQFFGPGTRLTVL.

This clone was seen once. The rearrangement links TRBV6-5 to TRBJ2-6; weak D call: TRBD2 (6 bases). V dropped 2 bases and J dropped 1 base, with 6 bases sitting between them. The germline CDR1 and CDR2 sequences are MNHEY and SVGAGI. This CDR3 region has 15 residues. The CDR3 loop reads CASSYGGSGANVLTF. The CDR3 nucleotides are TGTGCCAGCAGTTACGGGGGGTCTGGGGCCAACGTCCTGACTTTC.

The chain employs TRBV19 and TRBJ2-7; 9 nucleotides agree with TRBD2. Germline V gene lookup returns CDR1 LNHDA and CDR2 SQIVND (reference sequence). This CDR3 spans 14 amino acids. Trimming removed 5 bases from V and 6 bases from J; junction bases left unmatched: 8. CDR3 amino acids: CASSFGGGAREQYF. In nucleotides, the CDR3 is TGTGCCAGTAGTTTTGGCGGGGGGGCTCGCGAGCAGTACTTC.

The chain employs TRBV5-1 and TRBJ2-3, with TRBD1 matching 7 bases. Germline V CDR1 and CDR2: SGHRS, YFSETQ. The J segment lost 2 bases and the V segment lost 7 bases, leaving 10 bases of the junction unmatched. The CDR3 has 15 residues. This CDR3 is CASRPGTEATDTQYF. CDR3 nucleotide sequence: TGCGCCAGCCGCCCGGGGACAGAGGCCACAGATACGCAGTATTTT.